This TCR beta chain was obtained from a study of cytomegalovirus exposure and HLA in healthy donors. Study details: An earlier analysis identified fewer than 130 million unique TCR beta sequences in 150 million to 200 million T cells.

Unrecorded immune exposures were likely, despite nominal health at sampling. From germline, CDR1 is SEHNR and CDR2 FQNEAQ (reference sequence). Trimming shortened V by 4 bases and J by 0 bases, and 18 bases separated the two germline ends. This CDR3 region has 18 residues. The primer mix had 60 Vbeta and 13 Jbeta primers. The assay was immunoSEQ multiplex PCR, and TCRdb's table has in-frame clones only and misses some. The sample records about 220,000 clones, over 70% being singletons. Sequenced: PBMCs. This TCR was recovered from a boy between 2 and 10 years old in good health and CMV-seronegative. The chain has TRBV7-9 and TRBJ2-2; D is possibly TRBD1 (6 bases). The CDR3 here is CASSSGARDTANTGELFF. CDR3 coding DNA: TGTGCCAGCAGCTCTGGGGCTAGGGACACCGCGAACACCGGGGAGCTGTTTTTT.